The 19 T cell receptor beta chains given below trace back to one sample, sequenced in a study of shared clonotypes between healthy human individuals. The method was immunoSEQ multiplex PCR; TCRdb's version includes in-frame clones alone and lacks a portion of them. The data contain about 2.2 million clones, just over 90% of them seen just once; the ten biggest clones take up roughly 1.7%. Terminally differentiated effector memory CD45RA+ cells were left out of the naive CD8 fraction, which was CD45RO-negative and positively selected for CCR7. The sample was naive CD8+ T cells from PBMCs. Receptor source: a man aged 18-30 years in good health. Some clones in this sample may be carry-over from other donors' samples.

This chain joins TRBV28 and TRBJ1-2; no clear D. The CDR3 spans 13 residues. The V gene lost 5 bases and the J gene lost 4 bases, with 11 bases spanning the gap. Looked up from germline, CDR1 is MDHEN and CDR2 is SYDVKM. CDR3 DNA: TGTGCCAGCAGTGCCGGAAGGTTCTATGGCTACACCTTC. Translation gives CASSAGRFYGYTF.

This sequence joins TRBV27 and TRBJ2-1; either TRBD1 or TRBD2 may fit D (5 bases each). In germline, CDR1 is MNHEY, CDR2 SMNVEV (reference sequence). The length of the CDR3 is 16 residues. The V and J ends lost 0 bases and 5 bases respectively, with 14 bases between them. CDR3 amino acids: CASSLSPGAGNNEQFF. The DNA for the CDR3 is TGTGCCAGCAGTTTATCCCCCGGGGCCGGTAACAATGAGCAGTTCTTC.

This clone was seen a single time. This chain links TRBV28 with TRBJ2-3; 12 bases line up with TRBD1. The CDR3 is 14 residues long. Germline V gives CDR1 MDHEN, CDR2 SYDVKM. The junction had 5 bases not matched to a gene; V was cut back by 8 bases and J by 5 bases. CDR3 DNA: TGTGCCAGCCGGGACAGGGGGCGTATAGATACGCAGTATTTT. Translating gives CASRDRGRIDTQYF.

This chain links TRBV27 with TRBJ2-7; TRBD2 is a possible D gene (6 bases). CDR1 and CDR2 (germline): MNHEY, SMNVEV (reference sequence). The CDR3 runs 13 residues. V lost 6 bases to trimming and J lost 3 bases, with 12 bases between them. For the CDR3, the DNA is TGTGCCAGCAGAGAGACGGGAGACTACGAGCAGTACTTC. Translating gives CASRETGDYEQYF.

V gene TRBV7-9 combines with J gene TRBJ1-1; weak D call: TRBD1 (5 bases). V gave up 5 bases and J gave up 5 bases, with 18 bases separating them. There are 15 residues in the CDR3. The germline V gene encodes CDR1 SEHNR and CDR2 FQNEAQ (reference sequence). DNA for the CDR3: TGTGCCAGCAGCCCCCCCTGGGGGGTGGGAACTGAAGCTTTCTTT. This codes for CASSPPWGVGTEAFF.

The rearrangement links TRBV5-1 to TRBJ2-7; tentatively, D is TRBD1 (6 bases). Trimming removed 5 bases from V and 2 bases from J, with 23 bases in between. The germline gives CDR1 SGHRS, CDR2 YFSETQ. The CDR3 totals 17 residues. The CDR3 sequence is CASSSGTSLDLAYEQYF. CDR3 DNA sequence: TGCGCCAGCAGTTCCGGGACATCACTCGATTTGGCCTACGAGCAGTACTTC. Full variable domain (outside the CDR3, taken from reference TRBV5-1 and TRBJ2-7): KAGVTQTPRYLIKTRGQQVTLSCSPISGHRSVSWYQQTPGQGLQFLFEYFSETQRNKGNFPGRFSGRQFSNSRSEMNVSTLELGDSALYLCASSSGTSLDLAYEQYFGPGTRLTVT.

The chain uses TRBV28 and TRBJ2-1; 16 bases are shared with TRBD2. This CDR3 contains 18 residues. Trimming at V came to 6 bases and at J to 9 bases, leaving 14 bases not matched to a gene. Germline values: CDR1 MDHEN, CDR2 SYDVKM. The CDR3 DNA is TGTGCCAGCAGGGGGACTAGCGGGAGGGCCCTCATTGGTAGTGAGCAGTTCTTC. Protein product: CASRGTSGRALIGSEQFF.

The rearrangement joins TRBV7-8 to TRBJ1-5, with a tentative D call TRBD1 (6 bases). The CDR3 runs to 14 residues. Germline-derived CDR1 and CDR2 are SGHVS and FQNEAQ. V gave up 4 bases and J gave up 4 bases, with 11 bases separating them. The CDR3 reads CASSSWQGNQPQHF. The CDR3 coding sequence is TGTGCCAGCAGCTCTTGGCAGGGGAATCAGCCCCAGCATTTT.

V gene TRBV7-9 combines with J gene TRBJ1-4; weak D call: TRBD1 (5 bases). The CDR3 has 14 amino acids. Germline V gene lookup returns CDR1 SEHNR and CDR2 FQNEAQ (reference sequence). V lost 4 bases, J lost 7 bases, and 13 bases lay in between. The CDR3 sequence: CASSSQGGSEKLFF. CDR3 DNA sequence: TGTGCCAGCAGCTCTCAGGGAGGGAGTGAAAAACTGTTTTTT.

The count of this clone is one. The chain is built from TRBV28 and TRBJ1-2; D may be TRBD1 (6 bases). This CDR3 spans 14 amino acids. Trimming removed 4 bases from V and 2 bases from J, with 11 bases in between. The germline CDR1 and CDR2 sequences are MDHEN and SYDVKM. The CDR3 region is CASSSQGLNYGYTF. The CDR3 nucleotides are TGTGCCAGCAGTTCTCAGGGGTTAAACTATGGCTACACCTTC.

The chain couples TRBV10-3 to TRBJ2-3; 13 bases line up with TRBD2. V trimming: 0 bases; J trimming: 4 bases; junction bases outside the gene matches: 7. The V gene's germline CDR1 is ENHRY and CDR2 SYGVKD. The CDR3 runs 18 residues. The CDR3 region is CAISESRGTSGIADTQYF. The CDR3, as DNA: TGTGCCATCAGTGAGTCGAGGGGGACTAGCGGGATCGCAGATACGCAGTATTTT.

The chain combines TRBV12-5 with TRBJ2-1; 8 bases align to TRBD2. Losses at the gene ends were 6 bases for V and 9 bases for J; bases not matched to a gene: 7. Germline V gene lookup returns CDR1 LGHNT and CDR2 FRNRAP. The CDR3 consists of 13 residues. This CDR3 reads CASGAGGRSEQFF. CDR3 DNA: TGTGCTAGTGGGGCGGGAGGTAGGAGTGAGCAGTTCTTC. Using reference TRBV12-5 and TRBJ2-1 for the parts outside the CDR3, the full variable domain is DARVTQTPRHKVTEMGQEVTMRCQPILGHNTVFWYRQTMMQGLELLAYFRNRAPLDDSGMPKDRFSAEMPDATLATLKIQPSEPRDSAVYFCASGAGGRSEQFFGPGTRLTVL.

The CDR3: CASSLQPGGNQPQHF. The CDR3 DNA reads TGCGCCAGCAGCCTACAACCAGGGGGGAATCAGCCCCAGCATTTT. V is TRBV4-1 and J is TRBJ1-5, with 7 bases lining up with TRBD1. CDR3 length: 15 residues. Germline CDR1 is MGHRA and CDR2 is YSYEKL. Losses at the gene ends were 4 bases for V and 4 bases for J; bases not matched to a gene: 7.

The chain recombines TRBV14 with TRBJ1-4; D might be TRBD1 (5 bases). V gave up 4 bases and J gave up 5 bases, with 14 bases separating them. Germline CDR1 is SGHDN and CDR2 is FVKESK. CDR3 length: 15 residues. CDR3 residues: CASSPGTTSNEKLFF. In DNA form, the CDR3 reads TGTGCCAGCAGCCCCGGGACGACCAGCAATGAAAAACTGTTTTTT. The complete variable domain, with remaining parts taken from reference TRBV14 and TRBJ1-4, reads EAGVTQFPSHSVIEKGQTVTLRCDPISGHDNLYWYRRVMGKEIKFLLHFVKESKQDESGMPNNRFLAERTGGTYSTLKVQPAELEDSGVYFCASSPGTTSNEKLFFGSGTQLSVL.

The chain is built from TRBV6-1 and TRBJ2-7; 7 nucleotides agree with TRBD1. V dropped 6 bases and J dropped 2; count of bases not matched to a gene: 10. Germline V gene lookup returns CDR1 MNHNS and CDR2 SASEGT. This CDR3 comprises 15 residues. CDR3 region: CASRDGQADTYEQYF. CDR3 nucleotides: TGTGCCAGCAGGGACGGACAGGCAGACACCTACGAGCAGTACTTC.

The CDR3 is CASSPDRDPPRDNEQFF. The CDR3 nucleotides read TGTGCCAGCAGTCCCGACAGGGACCCACCTCGGGACAATGAGCAGTTCTTC. The rearrangement joins TRBV27 to TRBJ2-1; 7 nucleotides align to TRBD1. V trimming: 5 bases; J trimming: 5 bases; junction bases outside the gene matches: 15. The CDR3 is 17 amino acids. CDR1 and CDR2 (germline): MNHEY, SMNVEV (reference sequence).

This chain's CDR3 is CASSVPGDTQYF. For the CDR3, the DNA is TGTGCCAGCAGCGTTCCAGGAGATACGCAGTATTTT. This chain links TRBV4-2 with TRBJ2-3, with D unclear. Trimming shortened V by 5 bases and J by 5 bases, and 8 bases separated the two germline ends. This CDR3 has 12 amino acids. Germline CDR1 LGHNA, CDR2 YNFKEQ.

The rearrangement uses TRBV28 and TRBJ2-7; 8 positions agree with TRBD1. Germline loops: CDR1 MDHEN, CDR2 SYDVKM. This CDR3 region has 15 residues. J gave up 1 base and V 5 bases, and 7 bases lay outside the gene matches. The CDR3 spells CASSGFRGRSYEQYF. CDR3 nucleotide sequence: TGTGCCAGCAGTGGATTCAGGGGGCGGTCCTACGAGCAGTACTTC.

V is TRBV10-3 and J is TRBJ2-5; TRBD1 matches at 9 bases. Per germline, CDR1 ENHRY and CDR2 SYGVKD. CDR3 length equals 16 residues. V lost 7 bases to trimming and J lost 1 base; unmatched junction nucleotides: 10. The DNA for the CDR3 is TGTGCCATCAAACGGGAGGACAGGGGTCCCCAAGAGACCCAGTACTTC. Translating it yields CAIKREDRGPQETQYF.